The 23 T cell receptor beta chains below come from one sample, sequenced in a study of T cells after posttransplantation cyclophosphamide. The assay was immunoSEQ multiplex PCR, and TCRdb's table has in-frame clones only and misses some. In the table there are around 12,000 clones, about 1.9% of which are singletons. Treatment was busulfan-fludarabine conditioning, a marrow graft, and cyclophosphamide on days +3 and +4. The sample consisted of PBMCs, taken after allogeneic stem cell transplant with posttransplant cyclophosphamide. These TCRs come from a male patient between 25 and 39 years old who received an allogeneic stem cell transplant from a related donor, was CMV-positive, and had no GVHD. Some T cells may be graft donor cells.

This clone was seen a few times. The chain is built from TRBV7-8 and TRBJ1-1, with D perhaps TRBD1 (5 bases). V was clipped by 5 bases and J by 3 bases, with 19 bases between them. The germline V gene encodes CDR1 SGHVS and CDR2 FQNEAQ. The CDR3 spans 16 residues. CDR3 in amino acids: CASSISRTRRDTEAFF. The DNA of the CDR3 is TGTGCCAGCAGCATCTCTCGGACACGGAGGGACACTGAAGCTTTCTTT.

The rearrangement joins TRBV7-3 to TRBJ2-3; the D gene is possibly TRBD2 (5 bases). The length of the CDR3 is 14 residues. CDR1 is SGHTA, CDR2 FQGTGA, per germline. With 2 bases removed from V and 3 bases from J, the gap between germline ends came to 9 bases. CDR3 residues: CASSLQPGTDTQYF. In nucleotides, the CDR3 is TGTGCCAGCAGCTTACAGCCGGGGACAGATACGCAGTATTTT.

In this sample, this clone turned up a few times. This chain joins TRBV19 and TRBJ2-3, with D tentatively TRBD2 (6 bases). The germline V and J ends were trimmed by 8 bases and 3 bases, with 15 bases remaining between them. The germline gives CDR1 LNHDA, CDR2 SQIVND (reference sequence). The CDR3 contains 14 residues. The CDR3 region is CASRESGRTDTQYF. In DNA, the CDR3 is TGTGCCAGTCGGGAGTCGGGACGGACAGATACGCAGTATTTT.

The chain combines TRBV28 with TRBJ2-7; no clear D. The V end lost 3 bases, the J end lost 7 bases, and 10 bases lay between the germline ends. This CDR3 is built from 12 residues. From germline, CDR1 is MDHEN and CDR2 SYDVKM. In nucleotides, the CDR3 is TGTGCCAGCAGTTTCCCCGATCGGGAGCAGTACTTC. This gives the protein CASSFPDREQYF.

In its sample, this clone was seen a few times. The chain joins TRBV2 to TRBJ2-1; D may be TRBD2 (6 bases). Trimming shortened V by 7 bases and J by 2 bases, and 12 bases separated the two germline ends. The CDR3 covers 14 residues. CDR1 SNHLY and CDR2 FYNNEI come from the germline V gene. CDR3 sequence (DNA): TGTGCCAGCACCTGGGGGGAAGCCTACAATGAGCAGTTCTTC. It specifies CASTWGEAYNEQFF. The variable domain in full, with the rest retrieved from reference TRBV2 and TRBJ2-1, is EPEVTQTPSHQVTQMGQEVILRCVPISNHLYFYWYRQILGQKVEFLVSFYNNEISEKSEIFDDQFSVERPDGSNFTLKIRSTKLEDSAMYFCASTWGEAYNEQFFGPGTRLTVL.

In DNA, the CDR3 is TGTGCCAGCAGCTTAGATTCGGTGTCTCTTACGCAGTATTTT. As protein: CASSLDSVSLTQYF. The chain is built from TRBV11-3 and TRBJ2-3; no definite D call. The germline V gene encodes CDR1 SGHNT and CDR2 YENEEA. V lost 0 bases and J 8 bases, leaving 12 bases between the germline ends. The CDR3 has 14 residues.

This clone was seen a handful of times. V gene TRBV2 combines with J gene TRBJ1-2; 7 bases are a match to TRBD1. Germline values: CDR1 SNHLY, CDR2 FYNNEI. The junction had 11 bases not matched to a gene; V was cut back by 6 bases and J by 7 bases. CDR3 length: 14 residues. CDR3: CASRDRQGSGGYTF. Here the CDR3 DNA reads TGTGCCAGCAGGGACCGACAGGGCTCCGGTGGCTACACCTTC.

In this sample, this clone turned up a few times. The chain joins TRBV27 to TRBJ1-4; TRBD1 aligns across 8 bases. CDR1 is MNHEY, CDR2 SMNVEV, per germline (reference sequence). CDR3 length: 14 residues. Trimming at V came to 2 bases and at J to 7 bases, leaving 3 bases not matched to a gene. CDR3 loop: CASSLHGQGEKLFF. The CDR3 DNA reads as TGTGCCAGCAGTTTACACGGACAGGGTGAAAAACTGTTTTTT.

The CDR3 here is CASSLGTGYSYNEQFF. CDR3 nucleotides: TGTGCCAGCAGCTTAGGGACAGGGTACTCCTACAATGAGCAGTTCTTC. The V call is TRBV7-9, the J call TRBJ2-1; 8 nucleotides align to TRBD1. The CDR3 sequence is 16 residues long. The germline CDR1 and CDR2 sequences are SEHNR and FQNEAQ (reference sequence). Germline trimming cut 1 base from V and 0 bases from J; bases unmatched to any gene: 2.

The sample holds a few counts of this clone. This chain's CDR3 is CAGDREGNEKLFF. CDR3 coding DNA: TGTGCCGGAGACAGGGAAGGGAATGAAAAACTGTTTTTT. The V and J genes are TRBV30 and TRBJ1-4; 7 bases line up with TRBD1. The CDR3 has 13 amino acids. Germline values: CDR1 GTSNPN, CDR2 SVGIG (reference sequence). Losses at the gene ends were 8 bases for V and 5 bases for J; bases not matched to a gene: 8.

V and J are TRBV19 and TRBJ2-7, with 11 positions matching TRBD2. The CDR3 length is 16 residues. Losses at the gene ends were 2 bases for V and 1 base for J; bases not matched to a gene: 4. In germline, CDR1 is LNHDA, CDR2 SQIVND (reference sequence). The CDR3 spells CASSIIGTSGSYEQYF. The CDR3 nucleotides read TGTGCCAGTAGTATAATCGGGACTAGCGGTTCCTACGAGCAGTACTTC. The full variable domain, completed using reference TRBV19 and TRBJ2-7, is DGGITQSPKYLFRKEGQNVTLSCEQNLNHDAMYWYRQDPGQGLRLIYYSQIVNDFQKGDIAEGYSVSREKKESFPLTVTSAQKNPTAFYLCASSIIGTSGSYEQYFGPGTRLTVT.

This clone has just a few counts. The chain joins TRBV5-6 to TRBJ1-1, with 7 bases that match TRBD1. The CDR3 extends over 14 amino acids. Germline V CDR1 and CDR2: SGHDT, YYEEEE. V lost 2 bases, J lost 8 bases, and 9 bases stayed unmatched. The CDR3 DNA follows: TGTGCCAGCAGCTTAAGACAGGGTGTTATGGAAGCTTTCTTT. It encodes CASSLRQGVMEAFF.

This clone was seen more than once but under ten times. The chain links TRBV18 to TRBJ1-1; tentatively, D is TRBD1 (5 bases). Germline lookup yields CDR1 KGHSH and CDR2 LQKENI. V shed 2 bases and J shed 3 bases, with 13 bases lying between them. This CDR3 comprises 15 residues. CDR3 nucleotides: TGTGCCAGCTCACCAAGTAGGGGCGGATACACTGAAGCTTTCTTT. Its translation is CASSPSRGGYTEAFF.

V usage is TRBV5-6 and J usage is TRBJ1-4; 8 nucleotides align to TRBD1. The CDR3 has 13 residues. The germline V gene has CDR1 SGHDT and CDR2 YYEEEE. The V and J ends lost 9 bases and 5 bases, in that order; junction bases with no gene match: 6. The CDR3 DNA reads TGTGCCACGCGAGGACAGGGAAATGAAAAACTGTTTTTT. Its protein product is CATRGQGNEKLFF. Looking up the rest from reference TRBV5-6 and TRBJ1-4 gives the full variable domain: DAGVTQSPTHLIKTRGQQVTLRCSPKSGHDTVSWYQQALGQGPQFIFQYYEEEERQRGNFPDRFSGHQFPNYSSELNVNALLLGDSALYLCATRGQGNEKLFFGSGTQLSVL.

V and J are TRBV14 and TRBJ2-7; no clear D gene. CDR1 and CDR2 (germline): SGHDN, FVKESK. V lost 8 bases to trimming and J lost 5 bases, with 19 bases between them. The CDR3 extends over 14 amino acids. This CDR3 is CASANRGSANEQYF. The DNA of the CDR3 is TGTGCCAGCGCAAACCGTGGAAGCGCCAACGAGCAGTACTTC.

This chain links TRBV4-1 with TRBJ1-4, with TRBD1 matching 9 bases. The CDR3 sequence is 15 residues long. V was pared by 4 bases and J by 5 bases, with 5 bases of the junction left unmatched. Germline V gives CDR1 MGHRA, CDR2 YSYEKL. CDR3 protein: CASSPDRGVNEKLFF. CDR3 in DNA: TGCGCCAGCAGCCCGGACAGGGGAGTAAATGAAAAACTGTTTTTT.

The chain combines TRBV4-1 with TRBJ2-3; 11 bases fit TRBD1. CDR3 length: 17 residues. Losses at the gene ends were 2 bases for V and 5 bases for J; bases not matched to a gene: 9. CDR1 and CDR2 (germline): MGHRA, YSYEKL. The CDR3 region has the DNA TGCGCCAGCAGCCAATTATCCGGGACAGGGGGAGGAGATACGCAGTATTTT. Its protein is CASSQLSGTGGGDTQYF.

This clone came up a few times. This chain joins TRBV20-1 and TRBJ1-1, with 7 bases aligning to TRBD1. The CDR3 totals 11 residues. V lost 4 bases, J lost 4 bases, and 0 bases stayed unmatched. The germline V gene has CDR1 DFQATT and CDR2 SNEGSKA (reference sequence). The CDR3 DNA is TGCAGTGCTACAGGGGGCACTGAAGCTTTCTTT. It specifies CSATGGTEAFF.

V and J are TRBV7-6 and TRBJ2-3, with D unclear. Germline V gene sequence: CDR1 SGHVS, CDR2 FNYEAQ. Trimming left V 6 bases short and J 2 bases short, with 9 bases between. The CDR3 sequence is 13 residues long. The CDR3 sequence: CASRSLNTDTQYF. The CDR3 coding sequence is TGTGCCAGCAGATCGCTAAACACAGATACGCAGTATTTT.

The chain links TRBV23-1 to TRBJ2-7; 14 bases align to TRBD2. TRBV23-1 falls under the ORF class, with uncertain function. This CDR3 is built from 17 residues. J was trimmed by 3 bases and V by 4 bases; bases with no gene match: 8. This chain's CDR3 is CASSPGLAGVSSYEQYF. CDR3 sequence (DNA): TGCGCCAGCAGTCCGGGACTAGCGGGAGTTTCCAGCTACGAGCAGTACTTC.

Turning to this clone: The germline gene is not matched at one end of the junction; a read error may be the cause. The sample holds other DNA sequences that translate to the same CDR3. The gene calls are TRBV7-7 and TRBJ2-5; the D is unclear. The germline gives CDR1 SSHAT, CDR2 FNYEAQ (reference sequence). The CDR3 is 13 amino acids. CDR3 nucleotide sequence: TGTGCTAGCAGCCCGCATCCCAGAGAGACCCAGTACTTC. Amino acid sequence: CASSPHPRETQYF.

This sequence joins TRBV7-9 and TRBJ2-2; D is uncertain. From germline, CDR1 is SEHNR and CDR2 FQNEAQ (reference sequence). Trimming took 1 base from V and 7 from J, leaving 16 bases between them. This CDR3 region has 16 residues. CDR3 sequence (DNA): TGTGCCAGCAGCTTAGAGCCGGCCCCTAGGCTCGGGGAGCTGTTTTTT. Protein product: CASSLEPAPRLGELFF.

This clone is categorized as medium-sized. The chain combines TRBV7-9 with TRBJ2-3, with TRBD2 identical over 8 bases. In germline, CDR1 is SEHNR, CDR2 FQNEAQ (reference sequence). Trimming at V came to 5 bases and at J to 0 bases, leaving 7 bases not matched to a gene. The CDR3 consists of 16 residues. The CDR3: CASSGNSGTSTDTQYF. The CDR3 DNA reads as TGTGCCAGCAGCGGAAATAGCGGGACTAGCACAGATACGCAGTATTTT.